Presented here are 31 T cell receptor beta chains from one specimen sequenced in a study of vaccination effects on CD4 cells after COVID-19. With the ViraFEST assay, the study expanded antigen-specific CD4+ T cells using viral peptide pools, then sequenced them. The culture ran for about 11 days, and then CD4+ T cells were isolated. Each participant was administered two doses of either the BNT162b2 or the mRNA-1273 vaccine. Using immunoSEQ multiplex PCR, the repertoire was profiled, and TCRdb retains in-frame clones only, with some absent. Of approximately 74,000 clones in the sample, over 70% were seen once. For these receptors, no antigen is known. The sample consisted of CD4+ T cells from PBMCs cultured with HCoV-OC43 spike peptides, taken after COVID-19 vaccination. Documented subset: HCoV-OC43 spike overlapping peptide pool stimulation. These receptors were obtained from a human donor who received a COVID-19 vaccine.

This clone was detected a few times. This chain connects TRBV19 to TRBJ2-6; D unresolved. The V end lost 6 bases, the J end lost 0 bases, and 15 bases lay between the germline ends. Germline V gene data show CDR1 as LNHDA and CDR2 as SQIVND (reference sequence). CDR3 length: 17 amino acids. The CDR3 protein is CASRGHGEVSGANVLTF. The CDR3 DNA reads as TGTGCCAGTAGGGGTCACGGCGAGGTCTCTGGGGCCAACGTCCTGACTTTC.

The chain is built from TRBV7-2 and TRBJ2-1; D is unclear. This CDR3 region has 15 residues. Germline CDR1 and CDR2: SGHTA and FQGNSA. Trimming took 2 bases from V and 0 from J, leaving 8 bases between them. The CDR3 spells CASSLQTASYNEQFF. The CDR3, as DNA: TGTGCCAGCAGCTTACAAACGGCCTCCTACAATGAGCAGTTCTTC.

The chain joins TRBV6-5 to TRBJ1-2; no clear D gene. V lost 2 bases and J 2 bases, leaving 6 bases between the germline ends. The CDR3 length is 13 residues. The germline gives CDR1 MNHEY, CDR2 SVGAGI. The CDR3 loop reads CASSYVHNYGYTF. DNA of the CDR3: TGTGCCAGCAGTTACGTTCACAACTATGGCTACACCTTC.

CDR3 protein: CASSLGPQNEKLFF. The CDR3 region has the DNA TGTGCCAGCAGCTTGGGACCGCAAAATGAAAAACTGTTTTTT. The chain has TRBV7-9 and TRBJ1-4; the D gene is possibly TRBD1 (5 bases). The germline gives CDR1 SEHNR, CDR2 FQNEAQ (reference sequence). The CDR3 totals 14 residues. V was pared by 3 bases and J by 5 bases, with 10 bases between.

The rearrangement uses TRBV5-1 and TRBJ2-5; unclear D gene. Trimming cost V 5 bases and J 2 bases, with 13 bases left between them. The CDR3 extends over 14 amino acids. Germline V gene lookup returns CDR1 SGHRS and CDR2 YFSETQ. CDR3: CASRVLRIQETQYF. In DNA form, the CDR3 reads TGCGCCAGCAGAGTCCTCAGGATTCAAGAGACCCAGTACTTC.

The V gene is TRBV5-8, the J gene TRBJ1-2, with D possibly TRBD1 on 6 matching bases. The CDR3 has 17 amino acids. The V end lost 5 bases, the J end lost 4 bases, and 24 bases lay between the germline ends. In germline, CDR1 is SGHTS, CDR2 YDEGEE. The CDR3, as DNA: TGTGCCAGCAGTGTAAGGACGGCGGGGGGCGCCTTCTATGGCTACACCTTC. This gives the protein CASSVRTAGGAFYGYTF.

The chain joins TRBV10-1 to TRBJ1-1; tentatively, D is TRBD1 (6 bases). Trimming pared 3 bases from V and 0 bases from J, leaving 8 bases between. This CDR3 is built from 14 residues. Germline CDR1 is WNHNN and CDR2 is SYGVQD (reference sequence). The CDR3 region has the DNA TGCGCCAGCAGTGACGGGGGCCTGAACACTGAAGCTTTCTTT. The encoded protein is CASSDGGLNTEAFF.

CDR3 residues: CASGTLAHNEQFF. The CDR3 nucleotides read TGTGCCAGCGGAACCCTTGCCCACAATGAGCAGTTCTTC. The chain uses TRBV27 and TRBJ2-1; D gene unclear. Germline V gene data show CDR1 as MNHEY and CDR2 as SMNVEV (reference sequence). This CDR3 has 13 amino acids. V was shortened by 8 bases and J by 5 bases, with 13 bases between the two germline ends.

The chain has TRBV15 and TRBJ1-2, with a possible D match to TRBD1 (5 bases). The CDR3 sequence is 12 residues long. V lost 3 bases and J 4 bases, leaving 6 bases between the germline ends. Per the germline V gene, CDR1 is LNHNV and CDR2 is YYDKDF (reference sequence). Written as DNA, the CDR3 is TGTGCCACCAGCAGGGACATCTATGGCTACACCTTC. Its translation is CATSRDIYGYTF.

The rearrangement uses TRBV6-5 and TRBJ1-5; D not resolved. The CDR3 is 12 amino acids. Germline V gives CDR1 MNHEY, CDR2 SVGAGI. V was trimmed by 6 bases and J by 3 bases, leaving 6 bases between them. The CDR3 nucleotides are TGTGCCAGCAGCCGACACAATCAGCCCCAGCATTTT. The encoded protein is CASSRHNQPQHF.

This clone was counted a single time. This rearrangement joins TRBV5-1 to TRBJ2-5; 7 bases map to TRBD1. The junction had 3 bases not matched to a gene; V was cut back by 3 bases and J by 1 base. This CDR3 is 14 amino acids long. Germline values: CDR1 SGHRS, CDR2 YFSETQ. The CDR3 region is CASSWDSTQETQYF. The DNA for the CDR3 is TGCGCCAGCAGCTGGGACAGTACCCAAGAGACCCAGTACTTC.

The J gene is TRBJ1-2, the V gene TRBV18; a weak D match, TRBD1 (5 bases). Looked up from germline, CDR1 is KGHSH and CDR2 is LQKENI. V was clipped by 4 bases and J by 2 bases, with 11 bases between them. The CDR3 length is 14 residues. The CDR3 bases are TGTGCCAGCTCACAGGGGTTCCCCAACTATGGCTACACCTTC. Translated, it gives CASSQGFPNYGYTF.

This chain uses TRBV6-5 with TRBJ2-5; TRBD1 agrees at 8 bases. This CDR3 has 13 residues. V shed 7 bases and J 3 bases; nucleotides not matched to a gene: 4. Germline CDR1 is MNHEY and CDR2 is SVGAGI. The DNA for the CDR3 is TGTGCCAGCAACCACAGGGGGGAAGAGACCCAGTACTTC. The encoded protein is CASNHRGEETQYF.

Only a few counts were recorded for this clone. This chain joins TRBV5-1 and TRBJ2-4; D is unresolved. The CDR3 runs to 12 residues. V lost 0 bases, J lost 6 bases, and 4 bases lay in between. Germline V CDR1 and CDR2: SGHRS, YFSETQ. CDR3 residues: CASSLDGNIQYF. The DNA for the CDR3 is TGCGCCAGCAGCTTGGACGGAAACATTCAGTACTTC.

The table lists this clone with a few counts. The chain recombines TRBV15 with TRBJ2-7; a weak D match, TRBD1 (6 bases). CDR3 length: 14 residues. V was pared by 5 bases and J by 3 bases, with 14 bases between. CDR1 LNHNV and CDR2 YYDKDF come from the germline V gene (reference sequence). The CDR3 sequence is CATSPAGGNYEQYV. DNA of the CDR3: TGTGCCACCAGCCCAGCTGGGGGCAACTACGAGCAGTACGTC.

This clone has a handful of counts. The V call is TRBV10-1, the J call TRBJ2-3; 7 bases map to TRBD2. J gave up 9 bases and V 5 bases, and 14 bases lay outside the gene matches. The germline CDR1 and CDR2 sequences are WNHNN and SYGVQD (reference sequence). CDR3 length: 15 amino acids. DNA of the CDR3: TGCGCCAGCAGTCCTCCCGAAGCGGGGTCGACGACGCAGTATTTT. Translation: CASSPPEAGSTTQYF.

This chain uses TRBV7-3 with TRBJ2-1; 7 nucleotides match TRBD1. With V trimmed by 1 base and J by 5 bases, 5 bases remained unmatched. The CDR3 length is 15 residues. Germline CDR1 SGHTA, CDR2 FQGTGA. The CDR3 coding sequence is TGTGCCAGCAGCTTAAAGGGGGCATTAAACAATGAGCAGTTCTTC. Residues: CASSLKGALNNEQFF.

The CDR3 reads CASSVGGSANTGELFF. Here the CDR3 DNA reads TGTGCCAGCAGCGTAGGGGGTTCAGCGAACACCGGGGAGCTGTTTTTT. J is TRBJ2-2 and V is TRBV9, with D uncertain. The CDR3 extends over 16 amino acids. Germline values: CDR1 SGDLS, CDR2 YYNGEE. Trimming cost V 0 bases and J 0 bases, with 9 bases left between them.

CDR3 nucleotides: TGTGCCGCCGGTACGGGCCACACCATATATTTT. Protein sequence: CAAGTGHTIYF. The chain couples TRBV28 to TRBJ1-3; D is uncertain. V was trimmed by 11 bases and J by 8 bases, leaving 13 bases between them. This CDR3 region has 11 residues. Looked up from germline, CDR1 is MDHEN and CDR2 is SYDVKM.

The chain carries TRBV11-1 and TRBJ2-7; no definite D call. The CDR3 sequence is 12 residues long. The germline V gene has CDR1 SGHAT and CDR2 FQDESV (reference sequence). The ends were cut back, 4 bases at V and 5 bases at J, with 9 bases in the middle. Written as DNA, the CDR3 is TGTGCCAGCAGCTCTAAGGGCCACGAGCAGTACGTC. It is translated as CASSSKGHEQYV.

CDR3 sequence: CASSATSGGYETQYF. CDR3 nucleotides: TGTGCCAGCAGCGCCACTAGCGGGGGTTATGAGACCCAGTACTTC. The chain carries TRBV9 and TRBJ2-5; 11 positions match TRBD2. This CDR3 is 15 amino acids long. V dropped 3 bases and J dropped 5; count of bases not matched to a gene: 6. CDR1 is SGDLS and CDR2 is YYNGEE in the germline V gene.

V usage is TRBV10-3 and J usage is TRBJ2-2; no clear D. Germline V gene lookup returns CDR1 ENHRY and CDR2 SYGVKD. Trimming shortened V by 2 bases and J by 4 bases, and 2 bases separated the two germline ends. The CDR3 has 12 residues. The DNA of the CDR3 is TGTGCCATCAGTGAGGGCACCGGGGAGCTGTTTTTT. This translates into CAISEGTGELFF.

This clone was counted a single time. The V and J genes are TRBV27 and TRBJ1-1; a weak D match, TRBD1 (5 bases). V was trimmed by 3 bases and J by 5 bases, leaving 10 bases between them. The CDR3 totals 13 residues. In germline, CDR1 is MNHEY, CDR2 SMNVEV (reference sequence). The CDR3 DNA follows: TGTGCCAGCAGTTTGAGGGGATGGACTGAAGCTTTCTTT. Translation: CASSLRGWTEAFF.

The chain couples TRBV24-1 to TRBJ2-3; tentatively, D is TRBD1 (6 bases). Looked up from germline, CDR1 is KGHDR and CDR2 is SFDVKD. V lost 9 bases to trimming and J lost 5 bases, with 20 bases between them. This CDR3 is built from 15 residues. The CDR3 sequence: CATGTLGGKGDTQYF. The DNA of the CDR3 is TGTGCCACCGGAACCCTAGGGGGTAAAGGAGATACGCAGTATTTT.

The chain uses TRBV5-1 and TRBJ2-1; no reliable D call. The CDR3 sequence is 14 residues long. The V gene's germline CDR1 is SGHRS and CDR2 YFSETQ. V lost 4 bases, J lost 8 bases, and 16 bases lay in between. CDR3 sequence reads: CASSQVASRDEQFF. The CDR3 DNA is TGCGCCAGCAGCCAGGTTGCTAGTCGGGATGAGCAGTTCTTC. Filled out from reference TRBV5-1 and TRBJ2-1, the complete variable domain reads KAGVTQTPRYLIKTRGQQVTLSCSPISGHRSVSWYQQTPGQGLQFLFEYFSETQRNKGNFPGRFSGRQFSNSRSEMNVSTLELGDSALYLCASSQVASRDEQFFGPGTRLTVL.

V is TRBV3-1 (or the pseudogene TRBV3-2) and J is TRBJ1-2; no clear D gene. In germline, CDR1 is LGHDT, CDR2 YNNKEL (reference sequence). The length of the CDR3 is 13 residues. Trimming removed 1 base at V and 4 bases at J, with 7 bases between. CDR3 nucleotides: TGTGCCAGCAGCCAAGTAGAAAGCTATGGCTACACCTTC. Translating it yields CASSQVESYGYTF.

The V gene is TRBV7-2, the J gene TRBJ1-2; D gene uncertain. CDR3 length: 16 amino acids. V shed 1 base and J shed 5 bases, with 17 bases lying between them. Per germline, CDR1 SGHTA and CDR2 FQGNSA. CDR3 sequence reads: CASSLDRESAVYGYTF. The CDR3 region has the DNA TGTGCCAGCAGCTTAGATCGGGAGTCCGCGGTTTATGGCTACACCTTC.

This clone was recorded once. CDR3 coding DNA: TGTGCCAGCAGCCCGACTAGCAATCAGCCCCAGCATTTT. Translation gives CASSPTSNQPQHF. The chain joins TRBV7-2 to TRBJ1-5; no reliable D call. Germline lookup yields CDR1 SGHTA and CDR2 FQGNSA. Trimming stripped 5 bases from V and 0 bases from J, with 5 bases between. The CDR3 runs to 13 residues.

V is TRBV4-3 and J is TRBJ2-3, with no clear D. CDR3 size: 18 residues. V lost 4 bases and J lost 0, with 20 bases in between. Per germline, CDR1 LGHNA and CDR2 YSLEER. The CDR3 bases are TGCGCCAGCAGCCTCAACCCCCCGAGGCCCCTAAGCACAGATACGCAGTATTTT. Translation gives CASSLNPPRPLSTDTQYF.

This chain links TRBV6-2 or TRBV6-3 with TRBJ2-1; 7 bases are a match to TRBD2. Germline loops: CDR1 MNHEY, CDR2 SVGEGT. V was clipped by 4 bases and J by 2 bases; unmatched bases: 8. The CDR3 length is 16 residues. The CDR3 here is CASSFLAELTYNEQFF. In DNA form, the CDR3 reads TGTGCCAGCAGTTTCCTAGCGGAATTAACCTACAATGAGCAGTTCTTC.

This clone appeared once. The genes are TRBV6-5 and TRBJ2-5, with a tentative D call TRBD2 (5 bases). The germline gives CDR1 MNHEY, CDR2 SVGAGI. This CDR3 has 13 amino acids. Trimming left V 6 bases short and J 5 bases short, with 13 bases between. The CDR3 DNA follows: TGTGCCAGCAGCCGTGACCGGAGGGAGACCCAGTACTTC. Encoded protein: CASSRDRRETQYF.